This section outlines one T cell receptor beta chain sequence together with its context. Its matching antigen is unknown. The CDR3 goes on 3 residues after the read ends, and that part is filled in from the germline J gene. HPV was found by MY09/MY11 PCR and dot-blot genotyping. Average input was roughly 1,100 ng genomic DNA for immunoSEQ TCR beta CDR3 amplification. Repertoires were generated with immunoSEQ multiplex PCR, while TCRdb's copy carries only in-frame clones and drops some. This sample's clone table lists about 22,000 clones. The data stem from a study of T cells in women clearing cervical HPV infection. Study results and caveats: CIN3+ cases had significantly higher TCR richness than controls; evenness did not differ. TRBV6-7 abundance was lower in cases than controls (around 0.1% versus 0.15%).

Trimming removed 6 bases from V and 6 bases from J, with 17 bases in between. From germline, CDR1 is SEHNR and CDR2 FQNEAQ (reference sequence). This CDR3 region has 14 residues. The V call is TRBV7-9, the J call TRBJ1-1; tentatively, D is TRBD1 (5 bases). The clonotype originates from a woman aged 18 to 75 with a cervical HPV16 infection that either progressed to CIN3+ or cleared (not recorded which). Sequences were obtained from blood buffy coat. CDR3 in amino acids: CASSFSGTGAEAFF. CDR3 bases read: TGTGCCAGCAGTTTTAGCGGGACCGGGGCTGAA.